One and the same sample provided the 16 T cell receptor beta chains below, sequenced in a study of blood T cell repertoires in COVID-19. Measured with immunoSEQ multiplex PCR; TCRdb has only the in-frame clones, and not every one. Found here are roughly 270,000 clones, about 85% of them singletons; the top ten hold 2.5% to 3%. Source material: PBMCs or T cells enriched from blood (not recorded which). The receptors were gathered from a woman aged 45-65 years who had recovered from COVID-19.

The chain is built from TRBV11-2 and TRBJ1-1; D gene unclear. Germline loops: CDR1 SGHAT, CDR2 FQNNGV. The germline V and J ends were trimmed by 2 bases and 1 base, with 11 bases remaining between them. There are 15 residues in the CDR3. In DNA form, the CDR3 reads TGTGCCAGCAGCTTAAGACTGGGAGGGAACACTGAAGCTTTCTTT. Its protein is CASSLRLGGNTEAFF.

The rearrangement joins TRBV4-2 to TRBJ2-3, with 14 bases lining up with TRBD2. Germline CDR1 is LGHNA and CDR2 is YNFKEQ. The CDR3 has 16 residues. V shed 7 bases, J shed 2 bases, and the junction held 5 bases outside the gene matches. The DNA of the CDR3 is TGTGCCAGCAAAGGGACTAGCGGGAGAAACACAGATACGCAGTATTTT. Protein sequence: CASKGTSGRNTDTQYF.

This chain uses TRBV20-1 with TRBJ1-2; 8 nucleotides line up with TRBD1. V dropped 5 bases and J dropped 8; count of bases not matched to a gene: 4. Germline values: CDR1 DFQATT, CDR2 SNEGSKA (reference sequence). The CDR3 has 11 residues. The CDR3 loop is CSAQGAGGYTF. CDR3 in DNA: TGCAGTGCTCAGGGGGCAGGCGGCTACACCTTC.

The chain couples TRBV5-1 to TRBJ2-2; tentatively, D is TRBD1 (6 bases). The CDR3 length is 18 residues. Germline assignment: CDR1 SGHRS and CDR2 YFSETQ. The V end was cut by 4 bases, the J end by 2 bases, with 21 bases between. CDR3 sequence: CASSLTSHRVSNTGELFF. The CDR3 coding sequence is TGCGCCAGCAGCCTAACAAGCCACAGGGTTAGCAACACCGGGGAGCTGTTTTTT.

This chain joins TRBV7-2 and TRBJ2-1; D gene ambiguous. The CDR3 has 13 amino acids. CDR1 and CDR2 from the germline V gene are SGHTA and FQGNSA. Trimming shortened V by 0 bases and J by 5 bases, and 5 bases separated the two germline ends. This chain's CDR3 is CASSLAPDNEQFF. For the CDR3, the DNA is TGTGCCAGCAGCTTAGCCCCGGACAATGAGCAGTTCTTC.

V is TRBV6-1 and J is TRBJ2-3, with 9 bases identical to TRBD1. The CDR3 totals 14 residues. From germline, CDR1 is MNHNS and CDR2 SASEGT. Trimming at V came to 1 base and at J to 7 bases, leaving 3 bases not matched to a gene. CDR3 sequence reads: CASSEDRGPYTQYF. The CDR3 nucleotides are TGTGCCAGCAGTGAAGACAGGGGGCCATATACGCAGTATTTT.

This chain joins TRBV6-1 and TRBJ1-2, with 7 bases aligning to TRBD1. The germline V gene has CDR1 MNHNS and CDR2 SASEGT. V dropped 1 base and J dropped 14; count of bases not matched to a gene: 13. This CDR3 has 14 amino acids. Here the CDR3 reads CASSEVGTAGRATF. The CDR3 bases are TGTGCCAGCAGTGAAGTTGGGACAGCTGGGCGAGCGACCTTC.

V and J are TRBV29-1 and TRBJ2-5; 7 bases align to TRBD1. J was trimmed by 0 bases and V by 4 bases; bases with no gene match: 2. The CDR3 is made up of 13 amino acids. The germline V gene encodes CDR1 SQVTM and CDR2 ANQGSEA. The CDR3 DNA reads TGCAGCGTTGGACAGGGCAACCAAGAGACCCAGTACTTC. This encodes CSVGQGNQETQYF.

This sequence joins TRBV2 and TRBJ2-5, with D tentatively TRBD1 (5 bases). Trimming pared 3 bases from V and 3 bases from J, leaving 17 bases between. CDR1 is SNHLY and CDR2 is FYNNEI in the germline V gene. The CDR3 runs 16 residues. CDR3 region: CASSDLPTADEETQYF. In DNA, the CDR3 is TGTGCCAGCAGTGACCTTCCGACAGCCGACGAAGAGACCCAGTACTTC.

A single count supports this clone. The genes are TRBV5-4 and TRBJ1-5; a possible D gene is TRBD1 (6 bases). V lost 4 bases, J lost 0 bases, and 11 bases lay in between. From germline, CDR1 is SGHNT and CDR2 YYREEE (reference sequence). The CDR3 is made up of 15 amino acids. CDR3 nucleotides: TGTGCCAGCAGCACCGGACAGTATAGCAATCAGCCCCAGCATTTT. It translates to CASSTGQYSNQPQHF.

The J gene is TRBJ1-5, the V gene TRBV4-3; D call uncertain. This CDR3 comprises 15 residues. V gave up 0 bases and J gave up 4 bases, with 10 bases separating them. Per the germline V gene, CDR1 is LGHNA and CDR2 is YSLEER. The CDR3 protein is CASSQDGSINQPQHF. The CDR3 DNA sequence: TGCGCCAGCAGCCAAGACGGGAGTATTAATCAGCCCCAGCATTTT.

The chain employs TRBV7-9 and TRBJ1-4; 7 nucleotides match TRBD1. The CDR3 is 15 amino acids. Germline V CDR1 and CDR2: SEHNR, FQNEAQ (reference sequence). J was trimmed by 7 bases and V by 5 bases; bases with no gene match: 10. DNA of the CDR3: TGTGCCAGCAGCCATGAGGCAGGGGGGAGTGAAAAACTGTTTTTT. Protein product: CASSHEAGGSEKLFF. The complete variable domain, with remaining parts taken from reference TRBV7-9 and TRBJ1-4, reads DTGVSQNPRHKITKRGQNVTFRCDPISEHNRLYWYRQTLGQGPEFLTYFQNEAQLEKSRLLSDRFSAERPKGSFSTLEIQRTEQGDSAMYLCASSHEAGGSEKLFFGSGTQLSVL.

CDR3 nucleotides: TGTGCCAGCGCCGAGAGAACCGCGAACACCGGGGAGCTGTTTTTT. It specifies CASAERTANTGELFF. The chain recombines TRBV7-3 with TRBJ2-2; D is ambiguous. The germline V gene has CDR1 SGHTA and CDR2 FQGTGA. The CDR3 consists of 15 residues. V was shortened by 8 bases and J by 0 bases, with 13 bases between the two germline ends.

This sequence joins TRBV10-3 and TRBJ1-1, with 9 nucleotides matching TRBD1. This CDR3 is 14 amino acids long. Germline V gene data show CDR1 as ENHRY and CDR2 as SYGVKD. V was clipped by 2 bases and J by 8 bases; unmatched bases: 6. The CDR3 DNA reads TGTGCCATCAGTGAGGGACAGGGGCCCGGAGAAGCTTTCTTT. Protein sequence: CAISEGQGPGEAFF.

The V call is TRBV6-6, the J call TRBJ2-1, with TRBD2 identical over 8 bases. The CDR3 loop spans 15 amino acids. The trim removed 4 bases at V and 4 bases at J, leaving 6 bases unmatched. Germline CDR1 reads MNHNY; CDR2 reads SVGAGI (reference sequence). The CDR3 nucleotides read TGTGCCAGCAGTTCACGGGGGGGCCTATACAATGAGCAGTTCTTC. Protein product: CASSSRGGLYNEQFF.

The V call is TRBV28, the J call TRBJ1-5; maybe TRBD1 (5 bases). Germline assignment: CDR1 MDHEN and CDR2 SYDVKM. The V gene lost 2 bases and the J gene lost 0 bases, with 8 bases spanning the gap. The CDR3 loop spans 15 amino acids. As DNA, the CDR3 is TGTGCCAGCAGTTTAGGAGGGGTTAGCAATCAGCCCCAGCATTTT. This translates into CASSLGGVSNQPQHF.